This is a list of T cell receptor beta chains from one sample in a study of blood T cells in healthy people across ages. In TCRdb, the 5' RACE reads were re-called with MiXCR into one record per CDR3 protein. The table records fewer than 1.5 million distinct CDR3 sequences, approximately 40% of them present only once. Sequencing was performed on blood. The receptors were gathered from a woman in her late teens or twenties in good health. Both conserved end residues are part of each CDR3. The order of the fields is clone size, V gene, D gene, J gene, CDR3 DNA, CDR3 protein. D genes are given only for firm matches. The size field is filled for only some rows; it gives once, few, many or a size class.

-	TRBV5-1	TRBD2	TRBJ2-1	TGCGCCAGCAGCCCAAGGACTAGCGGGAACTCCCACAATGAGCAGTTCTTC	CASSPRTSGNSHNEQFF
few	TRBV12-3/TRBV12-4	-	TRBJ2-3	TGTGCCAGCAGTCCATCGGCCCCGACCTGGGGTACGCAGTATTTT	CASSPSAPTWGTQYF
-	TRBV2	-	TRBJ2-3	TGTGCCACATCCTCCGGGGCCGCCTATACGCAGTATTTT	CATSSGAAYTQYF
-	TRBV10-1	-	TRBJ1-5	TGCGCCAGCAGTGAAGACCATCAGCCCCAGCATTTT	CASSEDHQPQHF
-	TRBV30	-	TRBJ1-6	TGTGCCTGGAGTTACCCCGGACCGAACTATAATTCACCCCTCCACTTT	CAWSYPGPNYNSPLHF
-	TRBV4-1	TRBD2	TRBJ2-5	TGCGCCAGCAGCCACCTAGCGGGGCCTCTTCAAGAGACCCAGTACTTC	CASSHLAGPLQETQYF
-	TRBV9	-	TRBJ2-5	TGTGCCAGCAACCAGGCCGGCGAGACCCAGTACTTC	CASNQAGETQYF
few	TRBV27	TRBD1	TRBJ2-6	TGTGCCAGCAGTCCAAGACAGGGAAGGAACGCTGGGGCCAACGTCCTGACTTTC	CASSPRQGRNAGANVLTF
-	TRBV10-3	-	TRBJ1-1	TGTGCCAGCATCCCCGACGGGTACACTGAAGCTTTCTTT	CASIPDGYTEAFF
few	TRBV10-3	-	TRBJ2-1	TGTGCCATCAGTGAGAGCAGGGTATCCTTCAATGAGCAGTTCTTC	CAISESRVSFNEQFF
few	TRBV6-5	TRBD1	TRBJ1-2	TGTGCCAGCAGTTATTCCGGGACAGTCCCTAACTATGGCTACACCTTC	CASSYSGTVPNYGYTF
-	TRBV4-2	-	TRBJ2-7	TGTGCCAGCAGCCAAGATTTGAGCGGGGAGCAGTACTTC	CASSQDLSGEQYF
-	TRBV3-1	-	TRBJ2-1	TGTGCCAGCAGCCAAAGTAGCCGGGTTGAGCAGTTCTTC	CASSQSSRVEQFF
few	TRBV29-1	TRBD1	TRBJ1-2	TGCAGCGTTGAAGAGGGACAGGGAGGAACTAACTATGGCTACACCTTC	CSVEEGQGGTNYGYTF